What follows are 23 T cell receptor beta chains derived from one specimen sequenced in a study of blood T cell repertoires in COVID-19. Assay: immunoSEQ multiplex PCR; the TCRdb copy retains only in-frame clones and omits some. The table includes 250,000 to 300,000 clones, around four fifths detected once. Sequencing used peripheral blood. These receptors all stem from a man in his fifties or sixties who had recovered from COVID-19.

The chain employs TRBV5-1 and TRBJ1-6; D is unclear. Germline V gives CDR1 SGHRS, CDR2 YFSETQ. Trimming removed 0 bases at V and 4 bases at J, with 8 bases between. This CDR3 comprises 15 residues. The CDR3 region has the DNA TGCGCCAGCAGCTTGGCCGCAGGTTATAATTCACCCCTCCACTTT. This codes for CASSLAAGYNSPLHF.

CDR3 loop: CASSLGVGVSSYEQYF. For the CDR3, the DNA is TGTGCCAGCAGCTTAGGCGTCGGGGTCAGCTCCTACGAGCAGTACTTC. This chain joins TRBV7-6 and TRBJ2-7; tentative D call: TRBD2 (5 bases). The CDR3 has 16 residues. V lost 1 base, J lost 0 bases, and 13 bases lay in between. Germline V gene sequence: CDR1 SGHVS, CDR2 FNYEAQ.

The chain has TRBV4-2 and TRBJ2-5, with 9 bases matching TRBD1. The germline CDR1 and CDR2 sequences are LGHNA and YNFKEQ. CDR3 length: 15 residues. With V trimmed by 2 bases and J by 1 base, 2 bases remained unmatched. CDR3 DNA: TGTGCCAGCAGCCAACTGGGACAGGGCCAAGAGACCCAGTACTTC. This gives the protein CASSQLGQGQETQYF.

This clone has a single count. CDR3 amino acids: CASAAGGQALPGQYF. The CDR3 DNA reads as TGCGCCAGCGCGGCCGGGGGACAGGCCCTTCCCGGTCAGTACTTC. The rearrangement links TRBV5-1 to TRBJ2-4; 8 bases match TRBD1. The CDR3 has 15 residues. Looked up from germline, CDR1 is SGHRS and CDR2 is YFSETQ. V dropped 7 bases and J dropped 12; count of bases not matched to a gene: 18.

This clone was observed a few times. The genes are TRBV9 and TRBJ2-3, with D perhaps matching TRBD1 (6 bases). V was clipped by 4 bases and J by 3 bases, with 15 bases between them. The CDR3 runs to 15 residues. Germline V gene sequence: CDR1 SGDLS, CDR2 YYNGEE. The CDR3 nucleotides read TGTGCCAGCAGCCCACGTTGGACAGTTACAGATACGCAGTATTTT. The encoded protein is CASSPRWTVTDTQYF.

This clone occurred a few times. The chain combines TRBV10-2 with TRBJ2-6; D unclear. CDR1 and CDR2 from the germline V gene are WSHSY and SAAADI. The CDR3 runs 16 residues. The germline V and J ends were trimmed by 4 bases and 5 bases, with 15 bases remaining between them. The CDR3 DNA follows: TGCGCCAGCAGTGGTACAGCAAATAGAAGGGCCAACGTCCTGACTTTC. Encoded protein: CASSGTANRRANVLTF.

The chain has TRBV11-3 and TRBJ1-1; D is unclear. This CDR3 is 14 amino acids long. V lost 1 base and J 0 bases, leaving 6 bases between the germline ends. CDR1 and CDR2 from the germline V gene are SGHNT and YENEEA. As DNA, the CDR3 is TGTGCCAGCAGCTTAGCACCTATGAACACTGAAGCTTTCTTT. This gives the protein CASSLAPMNTEAFF.

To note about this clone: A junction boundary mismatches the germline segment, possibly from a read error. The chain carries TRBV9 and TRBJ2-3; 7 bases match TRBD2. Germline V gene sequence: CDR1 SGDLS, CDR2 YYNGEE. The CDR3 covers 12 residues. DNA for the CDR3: TGTGCCAGCAGCGTCGGACCAGCGGGGAAGACTTTT. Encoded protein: CASSVGPAGKTF. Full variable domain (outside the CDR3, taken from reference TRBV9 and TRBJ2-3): DSGVTQTPKHLITATGQRVTLRCSPRSGDLSVYWYQQSLDQGLQFLIQYYNGEERAKGNILERFSAQQFPDLHSELNLSSLELGDSALYFCASSVGPAGKTFGPGTRLTVL.

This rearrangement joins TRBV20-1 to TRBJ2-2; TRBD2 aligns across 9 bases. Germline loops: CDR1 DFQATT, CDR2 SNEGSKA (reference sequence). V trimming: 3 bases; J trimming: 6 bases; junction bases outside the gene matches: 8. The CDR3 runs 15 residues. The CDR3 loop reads CSASGGSGSSGELFF. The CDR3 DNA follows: TGCAGTGCTAGTGGCGGTAGCGGGAGTTCCGGGGAGCTGTTTTTT.

The CDR3 coding sequence is TGCGCCAGCAGTGATAGAGAGACCCAGTACTTC. The encoded protein is CASSDRETQYF. This chain joins TRBV10-2 and TRBJ2-5; D gene ambiguous. Trimming shortened V by 3 bases and J by 4 bases, and 3 bases separated the two germline ends. The CDR3 sequence is 11 residues long. CDR1 and CDR2 (germline): WSHSY, SAAADI.

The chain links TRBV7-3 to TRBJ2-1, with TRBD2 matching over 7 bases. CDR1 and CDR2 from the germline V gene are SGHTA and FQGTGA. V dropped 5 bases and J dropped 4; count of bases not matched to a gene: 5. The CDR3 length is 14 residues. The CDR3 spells CASSPERGYNEQFF. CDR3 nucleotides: TGTGCCAGCAGCCCGGAGCGGGGTTACAATGAGCAGTTCTTC.

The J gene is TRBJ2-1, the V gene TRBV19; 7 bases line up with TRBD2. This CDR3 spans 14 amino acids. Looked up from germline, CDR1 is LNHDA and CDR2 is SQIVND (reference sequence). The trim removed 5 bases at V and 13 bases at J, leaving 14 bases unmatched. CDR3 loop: CASSEASGDTQQFF. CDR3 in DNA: TGTGCCAGTAGTGAGGCTAGCGGCGACACCCAACAGTTCTTC.

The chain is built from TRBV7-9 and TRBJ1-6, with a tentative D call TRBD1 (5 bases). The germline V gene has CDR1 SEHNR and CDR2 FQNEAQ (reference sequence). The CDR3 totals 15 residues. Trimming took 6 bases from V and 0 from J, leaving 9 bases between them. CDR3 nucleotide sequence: TGTGCCAGCAGTCGACAGAGCTCCTATAATTCACCCCTCCACTTT. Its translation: CASSRQSSYNSPLHF.

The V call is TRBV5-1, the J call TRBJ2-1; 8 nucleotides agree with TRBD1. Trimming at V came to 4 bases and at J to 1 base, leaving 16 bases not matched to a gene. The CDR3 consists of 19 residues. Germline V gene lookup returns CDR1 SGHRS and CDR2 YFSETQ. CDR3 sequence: CASSPEPGGIVRSYNEQFF. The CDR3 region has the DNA TGCGCCAGCAGCCCGGAGCCAGGGGGCATCGTTAGGTCCTACAATGAGCAGTTCTTC. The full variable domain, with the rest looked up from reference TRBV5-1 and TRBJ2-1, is KAGVTQTPRYLIKTRGQQVTLSCSPISGHRSVSWYQQTPGQGLQFLFEYFSETQRNKGNFPGRFSGRQFSNSRSEMNVSTLELGDSALYLCASSPEPGGIVRSYNEQFFGPGTRLTVL.

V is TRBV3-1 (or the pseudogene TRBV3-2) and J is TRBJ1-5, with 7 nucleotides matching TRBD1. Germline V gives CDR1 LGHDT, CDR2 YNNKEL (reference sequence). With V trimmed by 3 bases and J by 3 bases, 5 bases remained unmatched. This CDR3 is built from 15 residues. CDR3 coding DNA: TGTGCCAGCAGCCACAGGGGGGACACCAATCAGCCCCAGCATTTT. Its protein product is CASSHRGDTNQPQHF.

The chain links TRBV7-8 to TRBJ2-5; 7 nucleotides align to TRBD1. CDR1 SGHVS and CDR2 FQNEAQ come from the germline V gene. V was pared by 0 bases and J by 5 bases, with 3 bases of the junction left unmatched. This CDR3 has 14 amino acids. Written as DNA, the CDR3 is TGTGCCAGCAGCTTAGCAGGGGGCCTGGAGACCCAGTACTTC. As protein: CASSLAGGLETQYF.

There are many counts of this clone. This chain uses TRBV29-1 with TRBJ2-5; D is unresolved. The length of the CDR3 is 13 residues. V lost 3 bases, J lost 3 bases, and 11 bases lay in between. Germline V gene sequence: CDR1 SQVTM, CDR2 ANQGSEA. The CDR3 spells CSVESGLEETQYF. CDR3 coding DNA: TGCAGCGTTGAGTCCGGGTTGGAAGAGACCCAGTACTTC.

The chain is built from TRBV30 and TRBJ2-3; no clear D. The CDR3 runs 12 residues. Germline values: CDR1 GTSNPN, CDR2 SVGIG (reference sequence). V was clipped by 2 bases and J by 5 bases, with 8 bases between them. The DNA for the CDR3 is TGTGCCTGGAGTAGACTCAAAGATACGCAGTATTTT. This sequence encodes CAWSRLKDTQYF.

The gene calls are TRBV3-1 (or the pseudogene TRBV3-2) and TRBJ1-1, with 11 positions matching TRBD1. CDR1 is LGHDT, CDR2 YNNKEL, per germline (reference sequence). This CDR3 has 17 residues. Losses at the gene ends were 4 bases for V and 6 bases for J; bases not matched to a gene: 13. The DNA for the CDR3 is TGTGCCAGCAGCCGCGGACAGGGGGCGCGCGGGATTCCTGAAGCTTTCTTT. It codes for CASSRGQGARGIPEAFF.

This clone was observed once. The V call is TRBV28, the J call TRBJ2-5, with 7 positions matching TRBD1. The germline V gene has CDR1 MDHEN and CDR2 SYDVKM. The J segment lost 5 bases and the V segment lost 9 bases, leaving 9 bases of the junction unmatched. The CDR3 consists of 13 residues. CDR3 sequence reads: CASLNRGRETQYF. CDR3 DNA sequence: TGTGCCAGTTTAAACAGGGGTCGGGAGACCCAGTACTTC.

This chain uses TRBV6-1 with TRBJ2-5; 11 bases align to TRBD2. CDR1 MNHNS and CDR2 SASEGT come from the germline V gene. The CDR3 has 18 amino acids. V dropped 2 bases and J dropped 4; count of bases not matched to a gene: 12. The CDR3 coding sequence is TGTGCCAGCAGTGAAAGGTTAGCGGGAGGGGCTGTTCGAGAGACCCAGTACTTC. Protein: CASSERLAGGAVRETQYF.

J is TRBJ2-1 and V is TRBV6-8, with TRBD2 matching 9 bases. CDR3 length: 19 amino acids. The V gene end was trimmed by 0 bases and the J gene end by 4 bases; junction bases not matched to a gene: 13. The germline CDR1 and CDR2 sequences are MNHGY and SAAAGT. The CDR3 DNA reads TGTGCCAGCAGTTACTCGACTAGCGGCCGGGGGGACATATACAATGAGCAGTTCTTC. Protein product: CASSYSTSGRGDIYNEQFF.

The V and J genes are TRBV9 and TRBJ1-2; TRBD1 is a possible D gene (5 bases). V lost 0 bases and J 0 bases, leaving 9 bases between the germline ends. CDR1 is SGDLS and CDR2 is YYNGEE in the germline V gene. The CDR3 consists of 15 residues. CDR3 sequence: CASSVASDTNYGYTF. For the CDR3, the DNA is TGTGCCAGCAGCGTAGCTTCGGACACTAACTATGGCTACACCTTC. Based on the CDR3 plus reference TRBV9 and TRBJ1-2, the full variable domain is DSGVTQTPKHLITATGQRVTLRCSPRSGDLSVYWYQQSLDQGLQFLIQYYNGEERAKGNILERFSAQQFPDLHSELNLSSLELGDSALYFCASSVASDTNYGYTFGSGTRLTVV.